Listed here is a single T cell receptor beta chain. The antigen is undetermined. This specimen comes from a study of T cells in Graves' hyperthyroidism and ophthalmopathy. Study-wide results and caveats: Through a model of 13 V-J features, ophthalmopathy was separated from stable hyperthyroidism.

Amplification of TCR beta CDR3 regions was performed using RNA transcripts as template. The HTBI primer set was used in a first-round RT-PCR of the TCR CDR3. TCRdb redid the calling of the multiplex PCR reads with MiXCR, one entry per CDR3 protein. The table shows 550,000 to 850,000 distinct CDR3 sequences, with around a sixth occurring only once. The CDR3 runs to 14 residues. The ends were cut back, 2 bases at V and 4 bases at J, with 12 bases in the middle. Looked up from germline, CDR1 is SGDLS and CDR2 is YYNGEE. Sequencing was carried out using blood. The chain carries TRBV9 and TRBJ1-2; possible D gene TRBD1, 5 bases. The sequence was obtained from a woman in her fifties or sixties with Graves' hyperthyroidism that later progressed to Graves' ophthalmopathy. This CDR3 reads CASSVETGLYGYTF. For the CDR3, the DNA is TGTGCCAGCAGCGTTGAAACAGGTCTCTATGGCTACACCTTC.